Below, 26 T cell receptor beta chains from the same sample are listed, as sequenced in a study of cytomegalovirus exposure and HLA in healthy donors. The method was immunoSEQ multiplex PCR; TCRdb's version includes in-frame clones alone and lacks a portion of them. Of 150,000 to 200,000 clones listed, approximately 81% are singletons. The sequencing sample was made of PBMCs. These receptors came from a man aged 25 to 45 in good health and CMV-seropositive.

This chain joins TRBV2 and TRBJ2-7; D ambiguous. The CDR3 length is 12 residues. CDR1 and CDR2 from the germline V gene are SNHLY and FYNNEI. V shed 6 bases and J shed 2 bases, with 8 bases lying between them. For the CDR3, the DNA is TGTGCCAGCAGCTCTAGAGCCTACGAGCAGTACTTC. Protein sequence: CASSSRAYEQYF.

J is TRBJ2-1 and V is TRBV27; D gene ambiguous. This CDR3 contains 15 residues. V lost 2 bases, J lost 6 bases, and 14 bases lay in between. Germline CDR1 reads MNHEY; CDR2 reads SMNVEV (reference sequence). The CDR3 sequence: CASSLDTVGSNEQFF. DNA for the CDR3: TGTGCCAGCAGTTTAGACACGGTGGGTTCCAATGAGCAGTTCTTC.

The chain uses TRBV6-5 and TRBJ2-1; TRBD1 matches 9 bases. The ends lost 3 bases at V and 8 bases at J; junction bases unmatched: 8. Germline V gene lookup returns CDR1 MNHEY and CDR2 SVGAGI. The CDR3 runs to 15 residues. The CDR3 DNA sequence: TGTGCCAGCAGTTATGGGGACAGGGCTTACGATGAGCAGTTCTTC. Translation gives CASSYGDRAYDEQFF.

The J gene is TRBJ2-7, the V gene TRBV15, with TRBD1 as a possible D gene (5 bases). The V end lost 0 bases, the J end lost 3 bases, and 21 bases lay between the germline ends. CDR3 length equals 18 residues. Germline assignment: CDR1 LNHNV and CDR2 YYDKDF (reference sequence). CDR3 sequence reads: CATSRDSVSTVSYYEQYF. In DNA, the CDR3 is TGTGCCACCAGCAGAGATTCCGTTTCGACAGTTTCCTACTACGAGCAGTACTTC.

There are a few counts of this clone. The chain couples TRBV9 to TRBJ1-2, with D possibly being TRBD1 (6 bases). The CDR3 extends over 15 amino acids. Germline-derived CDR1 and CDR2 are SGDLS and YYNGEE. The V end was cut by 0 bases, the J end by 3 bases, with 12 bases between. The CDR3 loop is CASSVGAGADYGYTF. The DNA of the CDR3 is TGTGCCAGCAGCGTAGGGGCAGGGGCGGACTATGGCTACACCTTC.

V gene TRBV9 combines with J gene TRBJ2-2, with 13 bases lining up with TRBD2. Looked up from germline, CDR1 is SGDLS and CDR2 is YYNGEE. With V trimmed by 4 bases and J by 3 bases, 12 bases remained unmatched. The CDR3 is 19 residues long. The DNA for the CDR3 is TGTGCCAGCAGCTCCCCGGGGGGGGGACTAGCGGGGCACACCGGGGAGCTGTTTTTT. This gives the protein CASSSPGGGLAGHTGELFF. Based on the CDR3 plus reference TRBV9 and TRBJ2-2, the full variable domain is DSGVTQTPKHLITATGQRVTLRCSPRSGDLSVYWYQQSLDQGLQFLIQYYNGEERAKGNILERFSAQQFPDLHSELNLSSLELGDSALYFCASSSPGGGLAGHTGELFFGEGSRLTVL.

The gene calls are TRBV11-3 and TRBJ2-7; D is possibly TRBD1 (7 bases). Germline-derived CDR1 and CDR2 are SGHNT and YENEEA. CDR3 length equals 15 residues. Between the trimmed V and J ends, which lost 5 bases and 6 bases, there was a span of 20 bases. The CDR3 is CASSPGAGQSGEQYF. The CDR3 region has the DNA TGTGCCAGCAGCCCGGGGGCGGGACAGTCGGGCGAGCAGTACTTC.

CDR3 region: CASSVGGGTQYF. In DNA, the CDR3 is TGTGCCAGCAGCGTAGGAGGTGGAACCCAGTACTTC. This chain joins TRBV9 and TRBJ2-5; no definite D call. The germline V gene has CDR1 SGDLS and CDR2 YYNGEE. V was cut by 0 bases and J by 8 bases, with 8 bases left in between. This CDR3 is 12 amino acids long.

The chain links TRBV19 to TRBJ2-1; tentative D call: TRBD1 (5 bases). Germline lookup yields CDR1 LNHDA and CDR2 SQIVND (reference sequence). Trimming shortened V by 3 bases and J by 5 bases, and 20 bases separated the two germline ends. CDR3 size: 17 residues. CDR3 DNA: TGTGCCAGTAGTATTCAACCGGGTATGGGGCGGCACAATGAGCAGTTCTTC. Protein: CASSIQPGMGRHNEQFF.

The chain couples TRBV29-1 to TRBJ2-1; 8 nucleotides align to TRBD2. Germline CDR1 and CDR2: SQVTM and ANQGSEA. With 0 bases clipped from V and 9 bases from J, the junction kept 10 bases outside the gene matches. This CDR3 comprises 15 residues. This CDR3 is CSVEDGEREFGEQFF. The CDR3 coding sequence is TGCAGCGTTGAAGATGGGGAGCGGGAGTTCGGTGAGCAGTTCTTC.

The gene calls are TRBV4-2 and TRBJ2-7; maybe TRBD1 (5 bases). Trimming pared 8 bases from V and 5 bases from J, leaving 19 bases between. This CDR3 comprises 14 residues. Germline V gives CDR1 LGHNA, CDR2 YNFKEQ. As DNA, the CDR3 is TGTGCCAGCTCGACCGGCAGGGCCCTCGACGAGCAGTACTTC. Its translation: CASSTGRALDEQYF.

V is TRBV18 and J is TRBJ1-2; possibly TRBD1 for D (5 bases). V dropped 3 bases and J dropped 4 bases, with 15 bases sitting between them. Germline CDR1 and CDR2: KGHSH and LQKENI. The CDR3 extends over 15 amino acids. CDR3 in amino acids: CASSPGDSSFYGYTF. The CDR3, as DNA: TGTGCCAGCTCACCCGGGGACTCCTCATTCTATGGCTACACCTTC.

CDR3 loop: CASSPYEGDYGYTF. The CDR3 nucleotides are TGTGCCAGCAGCCCCTATGAGGGGGACTATGGCTACACCTTC. The rearrangement uses TRBV9 and TRBJ1-2; possibly TRBD1 for D (6 bases). This CDR3 contains 14 residues. Germline CDR1 and CDR2: SGDLS and YYNGEE. The V gene lost 4 bases and the J gene lost 3 bases, with 13 bases spanning the gap.

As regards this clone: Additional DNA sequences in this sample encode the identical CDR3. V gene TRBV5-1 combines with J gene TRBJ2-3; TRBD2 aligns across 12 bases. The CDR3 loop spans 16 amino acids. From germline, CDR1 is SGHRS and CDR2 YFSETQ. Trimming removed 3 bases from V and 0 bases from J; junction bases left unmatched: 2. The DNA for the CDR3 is TGCGCCAGCAGCTCTCTAGCGGGGGGGAGCACAGATACGCAGTATTTT. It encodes CASSSLAGGSTDTQYF.

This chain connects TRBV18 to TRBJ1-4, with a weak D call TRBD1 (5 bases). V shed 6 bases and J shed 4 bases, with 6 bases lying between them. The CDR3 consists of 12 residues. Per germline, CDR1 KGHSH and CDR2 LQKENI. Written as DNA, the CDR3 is TGTGCCAGCTCGGACAATAATGAAAAACTGTTTTTT. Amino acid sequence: CASSDNNEKLFF.

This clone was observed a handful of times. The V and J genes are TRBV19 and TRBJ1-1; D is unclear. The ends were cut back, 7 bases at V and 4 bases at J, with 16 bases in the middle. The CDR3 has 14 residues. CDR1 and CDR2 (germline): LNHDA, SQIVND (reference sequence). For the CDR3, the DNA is TGTGCCAGTACCCCACCACGTGGCGGCACTGAAGCTTTCTTT. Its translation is CASTPPRGGTEAFF.

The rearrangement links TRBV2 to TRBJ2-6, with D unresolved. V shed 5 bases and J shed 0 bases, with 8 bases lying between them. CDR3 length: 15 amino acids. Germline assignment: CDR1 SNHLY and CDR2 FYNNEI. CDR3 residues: CASSQQSSGANVLTF. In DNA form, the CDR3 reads TGTGCCAGCAGTCAACAGAGCTCTGGGGCCAACGTCCTGACTTTC.

CDR3 amino acids: CSVEDGTLTGELFF. CDR3 in DNA: TGCAGCGTTGAAGACGGGACACTCACCGGGGAGCTGTTTTTT. The V and J genes are TRBV29-1 and TRBJ2-2; D might be TRBD1 (6 bases). Trimming took off 0 bases at V and 4 bases at J, with 9 bases between the two ends. CDR3 length equals 14 residues. Germline V CDR1 and CDR2: SQVTM, ANQGSEA.

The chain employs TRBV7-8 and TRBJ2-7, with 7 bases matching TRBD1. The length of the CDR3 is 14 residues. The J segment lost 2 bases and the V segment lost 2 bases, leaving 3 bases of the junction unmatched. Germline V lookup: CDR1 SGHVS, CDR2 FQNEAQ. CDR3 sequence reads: CASSLNRGPYEQYF. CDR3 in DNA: TGTGCCAGCAGCTTAAACAGGGGCCCCTACGAGCAGTACTTC.

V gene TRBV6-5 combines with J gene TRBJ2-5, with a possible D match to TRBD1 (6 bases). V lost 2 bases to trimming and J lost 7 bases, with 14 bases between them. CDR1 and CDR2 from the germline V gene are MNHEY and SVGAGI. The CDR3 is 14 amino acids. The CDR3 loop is CASSYLDSRGTQYF. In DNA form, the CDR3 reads TGTGCCAGCAGTTACCTGGACAGTCGCGGGACCCAGTACTTC.

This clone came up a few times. The CDR3: CAISGSGGRGPYEQYF. CDR3 nucleotides: TGTGCCATCAGTGGAAGTGGGGGCAGGGGGCCCTACGAGCAGTACTTC. This rearrangement joins TRBV10-3 to TRBJ2-7; 8 bases fit TRBD1. Per germline, CDR1 ENHRY and CDR2 SYGVKD. The CDR3 spans 16 residues. V trimming: 4 bases; J trimming: 2 bases; junction bases outside the gene matches: 10.

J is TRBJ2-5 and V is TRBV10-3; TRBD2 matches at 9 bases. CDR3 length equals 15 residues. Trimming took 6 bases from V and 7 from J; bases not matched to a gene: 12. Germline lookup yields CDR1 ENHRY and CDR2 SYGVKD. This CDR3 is CAISPSLAGPVTQYF. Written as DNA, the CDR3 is TGTGCCATCAGCCCATCCCTAGCGGGGCCCGTGACCCAGTACTTC.

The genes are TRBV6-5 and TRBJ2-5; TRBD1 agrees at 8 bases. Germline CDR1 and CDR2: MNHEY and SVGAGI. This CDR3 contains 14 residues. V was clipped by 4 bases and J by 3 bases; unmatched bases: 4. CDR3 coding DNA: TGTGCCAGCAGTTCCGCGACAGGGGAAGAGACCCAGTACTTC. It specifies CASSSATGEETQYF.

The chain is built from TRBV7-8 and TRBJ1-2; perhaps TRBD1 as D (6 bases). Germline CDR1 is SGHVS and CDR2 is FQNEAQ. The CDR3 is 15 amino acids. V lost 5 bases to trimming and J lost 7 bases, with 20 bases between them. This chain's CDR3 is CASSPTRGGETGYTF. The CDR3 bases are TGTGCCAGCAGCCCGACCCGCGGGGGCGAAACTGGCTACACCTTC.

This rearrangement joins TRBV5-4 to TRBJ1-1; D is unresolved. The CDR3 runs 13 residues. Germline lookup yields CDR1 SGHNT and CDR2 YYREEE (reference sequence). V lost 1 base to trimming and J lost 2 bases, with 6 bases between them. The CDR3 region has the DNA TGTGCCAGCAGCTTGAACAGTAACACTGAAGCTTTCTTT. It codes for CASSLNSNTEAFF. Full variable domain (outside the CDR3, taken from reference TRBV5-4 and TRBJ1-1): ETGVTQSPTHLIKTRGQQVTLRCSSQSGHNTVSWYQQALGQGPQFIFQYYREEENGRGNFPPRFSGLQFPNYSSELNVNALELDDSALYLCASSLNSNTEAFFGQGTRLTVV.

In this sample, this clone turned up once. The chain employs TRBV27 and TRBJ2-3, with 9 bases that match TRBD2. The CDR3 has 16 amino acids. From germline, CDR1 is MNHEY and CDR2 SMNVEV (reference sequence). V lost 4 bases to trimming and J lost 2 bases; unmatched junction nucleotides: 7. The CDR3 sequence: CASSYSGGPPTDTQYF. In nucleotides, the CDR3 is TGTGCCAGCAGTTACAGCGGGGGGCCCCCCACAGATACGCAGTATTTT.